These 3 T cell receptor beta chains share one sample of origin, sequenced in a study of blood T cells in healthy people across ages. Using a J-beta primer mix together with a sample-barcoded 5' primer, a second PCR was run for about 7 to 12 cycles. TCRdb redid the calling of the 5' RACE reads with MiXCR, one entry per CDR3 protein. The table records hundreds of thousands of distinct CDR3 sequences, 45% to 50% of them present only once. Sequencing was done on a sample of blood. The source is a woman aged 55-70 years in good health.

This chain links TRBV24-1 with TRBJ2-1; the D gene is possibly TRBD2 (5 bases). V gave up 1 base and J gave up 0 bases, with 12 bases separating them. The CDR3 totals 17 residues. Germline assignment: CDR1 KGHDR and CDR2 SFDVKD. DNA of the CDR3: TGTGCCACCAGTGATTTTGCCGCCGGGGACTCCTACAATGAGCAGTTCTTC. Protein sequence: CATSDFAAGDSYNEQFF.

Comment on this clonotype: The junction departs from the called germline gene at one end, perhaps through a read error. V and J are TRBV4-3 and TRBJ2-1, with TRBD1 matching 9 bases. There are 13 residues in the CDR3. The germline gives CDR1 LGHNA, CDR2 YSLEER. Here the CDR3 DNA reads TGCGCCAGTAGCCTCGGACAGGGGTCTGAGCAGTTCTTC. Its translation is CASSLGQGSEQFF.

The rearrangement joins TRBV20-1 to TRBJ2-7; TRBD2 matches at 7 bases. The ends lost 3 bases at V and 1 base at J; junction bases unmatched: 3. CDR3 length equals 13 residues. Germline-derived CDR1 and CDR2 are DFQATT and SNEGSKA (reference sequence). In DNA form, the CDR3 reads TGCAGTGCTAGTGGGACTATATCCTACGAGCAGTACTTC. Its protein product is CSASGTISYEQYF.